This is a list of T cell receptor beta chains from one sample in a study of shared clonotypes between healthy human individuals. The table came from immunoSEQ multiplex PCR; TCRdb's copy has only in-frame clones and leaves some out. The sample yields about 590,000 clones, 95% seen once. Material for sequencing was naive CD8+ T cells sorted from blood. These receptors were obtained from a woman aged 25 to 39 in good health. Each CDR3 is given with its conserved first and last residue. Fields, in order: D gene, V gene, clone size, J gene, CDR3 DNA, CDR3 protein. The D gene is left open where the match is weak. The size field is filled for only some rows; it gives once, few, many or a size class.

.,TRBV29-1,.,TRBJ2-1,TGCAGCGTTCGGCTGGGAATTGATGAGCAGTTCTTC,CSVRLGIDEQFF
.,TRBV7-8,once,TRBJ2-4,TGTGCCAGCAGCTTTAGGTGGGAGGCCCCAAACATTCAGTACTTC,CASSFRWEAPNIQYF
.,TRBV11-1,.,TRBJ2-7,TGTGCCAGCGAAGGGGGAGTGAGGTACGAGCAGTACTTC,CASEGGVRYEQYF
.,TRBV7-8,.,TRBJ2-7,TGTGCCAGCAGCTTATCTGGGTCCTACGAGCAGTACTTC,CASSLSGSYEQYF
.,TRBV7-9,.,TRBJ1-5,TGTGCCAGCAGCCACCGGGACGGAGGGAGCAATCAGCCCCAGCATTTT,CASSHRDGGSNQPQHF
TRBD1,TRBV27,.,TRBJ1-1,TGTGCCAGCAGTAACGGACAGGGGAGCACTGAAGCTTTCTTT,CASSNGQGSTEAFF
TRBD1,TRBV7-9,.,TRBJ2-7,TGTGCCAGCAGCTTAGGACAGGGAATCCGCGAGCAGTACTTC,CASSLGQGIREQYF
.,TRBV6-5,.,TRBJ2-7,TGTGCCAGCAGTGACGACATGGGAGACTACGAGCAGTACTTC,CASSDDMGDYEQYF
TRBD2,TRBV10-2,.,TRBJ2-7,TGCGCCAGCAGTCCTCCCGGGACTAGCGGGATCGAGCAGTACTTC,CASSPPGTSGIEQYF
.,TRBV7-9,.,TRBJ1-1,TGTGCCAGCAGCCGCAGGGGAGGGATCACTGAAGCTTTCTTT,CASSRRGGITEAFF
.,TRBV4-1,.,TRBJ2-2,TGCGCCAGCAGCCAACCGGGAACCGGGGAGCTGTTTTTT,CASSQPGTGELFF